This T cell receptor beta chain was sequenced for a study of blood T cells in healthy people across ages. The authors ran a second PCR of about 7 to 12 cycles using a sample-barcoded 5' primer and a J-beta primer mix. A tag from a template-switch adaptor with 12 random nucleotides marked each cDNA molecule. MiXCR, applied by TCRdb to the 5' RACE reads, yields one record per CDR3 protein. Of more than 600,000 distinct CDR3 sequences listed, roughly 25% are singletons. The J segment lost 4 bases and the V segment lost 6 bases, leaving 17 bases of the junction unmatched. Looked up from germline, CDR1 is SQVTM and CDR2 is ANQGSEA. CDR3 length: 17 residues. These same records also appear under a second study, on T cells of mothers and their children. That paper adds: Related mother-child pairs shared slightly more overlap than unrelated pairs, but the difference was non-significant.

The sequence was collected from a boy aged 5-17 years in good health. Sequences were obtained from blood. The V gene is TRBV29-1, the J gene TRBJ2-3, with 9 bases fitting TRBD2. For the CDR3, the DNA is TGCAGCGTGCCCCTGGAAATCGCGGGAGGGGACGCAGATACGCAGTATTTT. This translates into CSVPLEIAGGDADTQYF.